This TCR beta chain stems from a study of blood T cell repertoires in COVID-19. Method: immunoSEQ multiplex PCR; TCRdb's copy keeps in-frame clones and lacks some. The repertoire consists of under 300,000 clones, with 88% occurring once and the leading ten covering more than 0.95%. V was clipped by 9 bases and J by 7 bases, with 7 bases between them. There are 11 residues in the CDR3. The origin of this receptor is a woman in her thirties or forties who had recovered from COVID-19. This chain links TRBV6-7 with TRBJ1-6, with D maybe TRBD1 (5 bases). TRBV6-7 is known as an ORF, though its function is uncertain. The sequenced sample consisted of peripheral blood. CDR3 loop: CARRGNSPLHF. DNA for the CDR3: TGTGCCAGACGGGGGAATTCACCCCTCCACTTT.